Here is one T cell receptor (beta chain) with its context. The source of the sample is a study of blood T cells in healthy people across ages. Trimming cost V 0 bases and J 9 bases, with 6 bases left between them. From germline, CDR1 is SGHVS and CDR2 FQNEAQ. This CDR3 region has 12 residues. Through a sample-barcoded 5' primer and a J-beta primer mix, a second PCR was run for roughly 6 to 12 cycles. CDR3-containing paired-end reads numbered at least 2.5 million in each sample. TCRdb ran MiXCR on the 5' RACE reads and lists one entry per CDR3 protein. The table has approximately 730,000 distinct CDR3 sequences, 50% to 65% seen once.

The sample comprised blood. The chain joins TRBV7-8 to TRBJ2-1; D remains unclear. This clonotype was obtained from a man older than 75 in good health. CDR3 sequence: CASSLAVAEQFF. In DNA form, the CDR3 reads TGTGCCAGCAGCTTAGCGGTCGCTGAGCAGTTCTTC.